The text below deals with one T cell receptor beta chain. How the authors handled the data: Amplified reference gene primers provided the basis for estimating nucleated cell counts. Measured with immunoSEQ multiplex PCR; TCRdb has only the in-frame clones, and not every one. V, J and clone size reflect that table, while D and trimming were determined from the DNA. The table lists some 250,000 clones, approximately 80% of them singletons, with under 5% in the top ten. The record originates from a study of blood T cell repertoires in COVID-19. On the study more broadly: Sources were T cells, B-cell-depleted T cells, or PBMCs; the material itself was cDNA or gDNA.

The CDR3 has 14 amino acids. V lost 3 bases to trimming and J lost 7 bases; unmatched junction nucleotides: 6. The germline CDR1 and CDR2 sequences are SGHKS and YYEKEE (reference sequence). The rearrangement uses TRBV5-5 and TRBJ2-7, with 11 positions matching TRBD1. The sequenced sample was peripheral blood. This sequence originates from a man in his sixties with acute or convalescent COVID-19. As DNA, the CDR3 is TGTGCCAGCAGCTCCGGACAGGGGGCTGGGGAGCAGTACTTC. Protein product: CASSSGQGAGEQYF.